The sequence of this T cell receptor beta chain was determined in a study of blood T cells in healthy people across ages. General study points: Estimates based on one million T cells were treated as lower bounds. It was the long-lived donors that had more naive CD4+ cells and higher diversity than aged donors.

A second PCR, run for about 6 to 11 cycles, used a sample-barcoded 5' primer plus a J-beta primer mix. From the 5' RACE reads, TCRdb called clonotypes with MiXCR, one entry per CDR3 protein. This table has 800,000 to 950,000 distinct CDR3 sequences, 29% appearing once. This clonotype was found a few times. Its antigen is currently unknown. This sample also belongs to another study, concerning T cells of mothers and their children. That investigation notes: Over 9.5 million reads per mother and roughly 3 million per child were obtained.

The sequenced sample consisted of blood. This sequence was found in a woman aged 40 to 50 in good health.

As DNA, the CDR3 is TGTGCCAGCAGCGACACAGGGAGAGCACCAGATACGCAGTATTTT. Its protein product is CASSDTGRAPDTQYF. The chain joins TRBV9 to TRBJ2-3; D perhaps matches TRBD1 (6 bases). Germline CDR1 reads SGDLS; CDR2 reads YYNGEE. V lost 3 bases and J lost 4, with 15 bases in between. This CDR3 is 15 amino acids long.